The 30 T cell receptor beta chains listed next were all sequenced from one sample in a study of graft-versus-host responses after intestinal transplantation. Lamina propria and intraepithelial lymphocytes were released by processing graft tissue. Clones were sequenced by immunoSEQ multiplex PCR, and TCRdb holds only the in-frame ones, with some missing. The profile shows some 15,000 clones, roughly 84% of them singletons. Sample: ileum tissue, taken around 600 days after intestinal transplantation. All receptors derive from a human patient who received an intestinal transplant, so some T cells may come from the graft donor.

The chain employs TRBV2 and TRBJ2-2; 11 bases are shared with TRBD2. Germline CDR1 reads SNHLY; CDR2 reads FYNNEI. J lost 4 bases, V lost 6 bases, and 4 bases had no gene match. The CDR3 consists of 15 residues. CDR3 sequence: CASRASGGLTGELFF. CDR3 coding DNA: TGTGCCAGCAGGGCTAGCGGGGGGCTCACCGGGGAGCTGTTTTTT.

This chain joins TRBV18 and TRBJ2-7; D is uncertain. Germline V gene data show CDR1 as KGHSH and CDR2 as LQKENI. The CDR3 sequence is 14 residues long. V lost 3 bases, J lost 5 bases, and 14 bases lay in between. CDR3: CASSPKGPLDEQYF. As DNA, the CDR3 is TGTGCCAGCTCACCCAAGGGTCCGCTAGACGAGCAGTACTTC.

The chain has TRBV11-2 and TRBJ2-1; D gene ambiguous. Looked up from germline, CDR1 is SGHAT and CDR2 is FQNNGV. The CDR3 is 14 amino acids. V was trimmed by 5 bases and J by 4 bases, leaving 12 bases between them. CDR3 nucleotides: TGTGCCAGCAGCCCCCCCTGGGGATACAATGAGCAGTTCTTC. This encodes CASSPPWGYNEQFF.

The chain joins TRBV19 to TRBJ1-1; D is unresolved. This CDR3 spans 11 amino acids. Trimming took off 8 bases at V and 1 base at J, with 5 bases between the two ends. Germline V gene lookup returns CDR1 LNHDA and CDR2 SQIVND (reference sequence). The CDR3 spells CASFTNTEAFF. In nucleotides, the CDR3 is TGTGCCAGTTTCACGAACACTGAAGCTTTCTTT.

The V and J genes are TRBV19 and TRBJ2-5; 12 positions match TRBD2. This CDR3 comprises 18 residues. V was clipped by 4 bases and J by 4 bases; unmatched bases: 13. Germline lookup yields CDR1 LNHDA and CDR2 SQIVND (reference sequence). The CDR3 protein is CASSSSLAGGPGAETQYF. CDR3 DNA sequence: TGTGCCAGTAGTAGCTCTCTAGCGGGGGGGCCGGGTGCAGAGACCCAGTACTTC.

This clone appeared a few times. The V call is TRBV2, the J call TRBJ2-5; unclear D gene. CDR1 and CDR2 (germline): SNHLY, FYNNEI. This CDR3 has 13 residues. Trimming removed 7 bases at V and 5 bases at J, with 14 bases between. CDR3 loop: CASNPGPSETQYF. DNA for the CDR3: TGTGCCAGCAATCCAGGACCGTCGGAGACCCAGTACTTC.

The CDR3 here is CASTTQTTDTQYF. CDR3 coding DNA: TGTGCCAGTACCACCCAGACCACAGATACGCAGTATTTT. The chain employs TRBV19 and TRBJ2-3, with no clear D. The CDR3 is 13 amino acids. Germline CDR1 and CDR2: LNHDA and SQIVND (reference sequence). V was trimmed by 7 bases and J by 2 bases, leaving 10 bases between them.

Comment on this clone: Other DNA sequences within the sample encode an identical CDR3. V usage is TRBV2 and J usage is TRBJ2-2; D may match TRBD1 or TRBD2 (5 bases each). V lost 0 bases to trimming and J lost 6 bases, with 8 bases between them. This CDR3 is 14 amino acids long. The germline gives CDR1 SNHLY, CDR2 FYNNEI. Written as DNA, the CDR3 is TGTGCCAGCAGTGAAGCTCCGGGACCCGGGGAGCTGTTTTTT. It translates to CASSEAPGPGELFF.

This chain links TRBV19 with TRBJ1-1, with D possibly being TRBD1 (5 bases). Germline V CDR1 and CDR2: LNHDA, SQIVND (reference sequence). V gave up 0 bases and J gave up 2 bases, with 10 bases separating them. This CDR3 spans 15 amino acids. The CDR3 protein is CASSIDPRGNTEAFF. The CDR3 coding sequence is TGTGCCAGTAGTATAGATCCTAGGGGAAACACTGAAGCTTTCTTT. The variable domain in full, completed from reference TRBV19 and TRBJ1-1, reads DGGITQSPKYLFRKEGQNVTLSCEQNLNHDAMYWYRQDPGQGLRLIYYSQIVNDFQKGDIAEGYSVSREKKESFPLTVTSAQKNPTAFYLCASSIDPRGNTEAFFGQGTRLTVV.

V usage is TRBV11-2 and J usage is TRBJ2-7; D might be TRBD2 (6 bases). The CDR3 sequence is 14 residues long. Germline V gives CDR1 SGHAT, CDR2 FQNNGV. V lost 1 base and J lost 7, with 14 bases in between. CDR3 sequence reads: CASSLGPSAREQYF. CDR3 nucleotide sequence: TGTGCCAGCAGCTTAGGTCCTAGCGCTAGGGAGCAGTACTTC.

The chain has TRBV6-5 and TRBJ2-7; possibly TRBD2 for D (5 bases). The V and J ends lost 7 bases and 0 bases respectively, with 10 bases between them. Germline lookup yields CDR1 MNHEY and CDR2 SVGAGI. This CDR3 has 13 residues. CDR3 sequence: CASTREGSYEQYF. As DNA, the CDR3 is TGTGCCAGCACAAGAGAGGGCTCCTACGAGCAGTACTTC.

This clone has only one observation. The V gene is TRBV4-1, the J gene TRBJ2-7; D is unresolved. Trimming took off 4 bases at V and 0 bases at J, with 10 bases between the two ends. This CDR3 has 14 residues. Germline values: CDR1 MGHRA, CDR2 YSYEKL. The CDR3 here is CASSPGLDSYEQYF. CDR3 coding DNA: TGCGCCAGCAGCCCCGGGCTCGACTCCTACGAGCAGTACTTC.

The chain employs TRBV9 and TRBJ2-5, with TRBD1 as a possible D gene (6 bases). V was clipped by 0 bases and J by 5 bases, with 11 bases between them. This CDR3 comprises 14 residues. Germline V gene lookup returns CDR1 SGDLS and CDR2 YYNGEE. For the CDR3, the DNA is TGTGCCAGCAGCGTAGTGGGGGCTGGGGAGACCCAGTACTTC. It translates to CASSVVGAGETQYF.

The chain combines TRBV5-4 with TRBJ2-3; 7 nucleotides align to TRBD1. The J segment lost 4 bases and the V segment lost 7 bases, leaving 6 bases of the junction unmatched. The CDR3 has 13 amino acids. Germline V gene lookup returns CDR1 SGHNT and CDR2 YYREEE (reference sequence). In nucleotides, the CDR3 is TGTGCCAGCGGCAGACAGGGATCAGATACGCAGTATTTT. Its translation: CASGRQGSDTQYF.

The chain couples TRBV5-6 to TRBJ2-5; D gene ambiguous. Germline V gene sequence: CDR1 SGHDT, CDR2 YYEEEE. This CDR3 is built from 13 residues. V was cut by 2 bases and J by 4 bases, with 9 bases left in between. As DNA, the CDR3 is TGTGCCAGCAGCTTCCTTGCCGCAGAGACCCAGTACTTC. Its translation: CASSFLAAETQYF. The whole variable domain, filled in from reference TRBV5-6 and TRBJ2-5, reads DAGVTQSPTHLIKTRGQQVTLRCSPKSGHDTVSWYQQALGQGPQFIFQYYEEEERQRGNFPDRFSGHQFPNYSSELNVNALLLGDSALYLCASSFLAAETQYFGPGTRLLVL.

The chain carries TRBV29-1 and TRBJ1-2; a weak D match, TRBD1 (6 bases). Between the trimmed V and J ends, which lost 4 bases and 1 base, there was a span of 13 bases. The CDR3 consists of 14 residues. CDR1 SQVTM and CDR2 ANQGSEA come from the germline V gene. CDR3 nucleotides: TGCAGCGTTGCGGTGGGGGCACGTAACTATGGCTACACCTTC. Its translation: CSVAVGARNYGYTF.

CDR3 residues: CASKRGGTGNTEAFF. For the CDR3, the DNA is TGTGCCAGCAAAAGGGGAGGGACAGGGAACACTGAAGCTTTCTTT. The J gene is TRBJ1-1, the V gene TRBV2; 8 nucleotides align to TRBD1. This CDR3 is built from 15 residues. V was pared by 7 bases and J by 1 base, with 8 bases of the junction left unmatched. Per the germline V gene, CDR1 is SNHLY and CDR2 is FYNNEI.

The genes are TRBV27 and TRBJ1-6, with D uncertain. Germline CDR1 reads MNHEY; CDR2 reads SMNVEV (reference sequence). This CDR3 region has 13 residues. V was shortened by 2 bases and J by 9 bases, with 8 bases between the two germline ends. This CDR3 is CASSLDIVSPLHF. In DNA, the CDR3 is TGTGCCAGCAGTTTAGACATTGTTTCACCCCTCCACTTT.

The CDR3 reads CAWSIRGGGNSPLHF. CDR3 DNA: TGTGCCTGGAGTATCCGGGGAGGGGGCAATTCACCCCTCCACTTT. The J gene is TRBJ1-6, the V gene TRBV30; 7 nucleotides line up with TRBD1. Trimming removed 2 bases from V and 7 bases from J; junction bases left unmatched: 8. CDR3 length equals 15 residues. The germline V gene encodes CDR1 GTSNPN and CDR2 SVGIG (reference sequence).

This clone was counted once. CDR3 in amino acids: CASSESYWYEQYF. The CDR3 DNA follows: TGTGCCAGCAGTGAATCTTACTGGTACGAGCAGTACTTC. The rearrangement joins TRBV25-1 to TRBJ2-7, with D hard to call. Germline CDR1 MGHDK, CDR2 SYGVNS. Trimming pared 1 base from V and 4 bases from J, leaving 8 bases between. The CDR3 is 13 amino acids.

The J gene is TRBJ1-4, the V gene TRBV5-6; 8 nucleotides agree with TRBD1. V lost 4 bases and J lost 8; bases outside the gene matches: 13. CDR1 and CDR2 (germline): SGHDT, YYEEEE. This CDR3 comprises 16 residues. CDR3 residues: CASSLKRQGAREKLFF. CDR3 sequence (DNA): TGTGCCAGCAGCCTAAAAAGGCAGGGGGCGAGGGAAAAACTGTTTTTT.

In regard to this clone: The CDR3 carries no conserved terminal phenylalanine or tryptophan, so it likely arises from a read error. V usage is TRBV7-8 and J usage is TRBJ1-5; TRBD1 is a possible D gene (5 bases). CDR3 length: 15 residues. Germline V gene data show CDR1 as SGHVS and CDR2 as FQNEAQ. The CDR3 here is CASSYLDSSNRPQHL. CDR3 DNA: TGTGCCAGCAGCTACCTAGACAGTAGCAATCGGCCCCAGCATCTT.

This sequence joins TRBV6-5 and TRBJ1-2, with TRBD1 identical over 7 bases. Germline V gene data show CDR1 as MNHEY and CDR2 as SVGAGI. CDR3 length: 16 amino acids. After removal of 2 bases from V and 4 bases from J, the junction contained 10 bases not matched to a gene. CDR3: CASSYRPTGDVYGYTF. CDR3 sequence (DNA): TGTGCCAGCAGTTACCGCCCCACAGGGGACGTCTATGGCTACACCTTC.

V and J are TRBV19 and TRBJ2-7; 8 bases map to TRBD1. Germline CDR1 reads LNHDA; CDR2 reads SQIVND (reference sequence). The CDR3 has 14 residues. V lost 5 bases, J lost 5 bases, and 8 bases stayed unmatched. The CDR3 nucleotides read TGTGCCAGTAGTTTGAGGCAGGGGGCGAACGAGCAGTACTTC. Translation gives CASSLRQGANEQYF. Full variable domain (missing parts from reference TRBV19 and TRBJ2-7): DGGITQSPKYLFRKEGQNVTLSCEQNLNHDAMYWYRQDPGQGLRLIYYSQIVNDFQKGDIAEGYSVSREKKESFPLTVTSAQKNPTAFYLCASSLRQGANEQYFGPGTRLTVT.

The chain recombines TRBV30 with TRBJ1-1; D is uncertain. V lost 0 bases and J lost 2, with 4 bases in between. Germline V gene sequence: CDR1 GTSNPN, CDR2 SVGIG (reference sequence). The CDR3 runs 12 residues. The CDR3 DNA follows: TGTGCCTGGAGTGTACTCAACACTGAAGCTTTCTTT. Translated, it gives CAWSVLNTEAFF.

The chain uses TRBV2 and TRBJ1-3; D is ambiguous. Per the germline V gene, CDR1 is SNHLY and CDR2 is FYNNEI. The V end was cut by 8 bases, the J end by 8 bases, with 19 bases between. The CDR3 runs 14 residues. Written as DNA, the CDR3 is TGTGCCAGCGCACCATTGACGAAACGAGACACCATATATTTT. Amino acids: CASAPLTKRDTIYF.

The chain recombines TRBV6-1 with TRBJ1-2; D not resolved. The CDR3 runs 13 residues. Trimming stripped 3 bases from V and 0 bases from J, with 5 bases between. Germline assignment: CDR1 MNHNS and CDR2 SASEGT. CDR3 bases: TGTGCCAGCAGTGACAGTACTAACTATGGCTACACCTTC. Translated, it gives CASSDSTNYGYTF.

The rearrangement joins TRBV5-6 to TRBJ1-1; D unresolved. CDR3 length: 12 amino acids. Germline CDR1 reads SGHDT; CDR2 reads YYEEEE. Trimming cost V 3 bases and J 3 bases, with 6 bases left between them. In DNA, the CDR3 is TGTGCCAGCAGCTCGGATTACACTGAAGCTTTCTTT. Residues: CASSSDYTEAFF. The complete variable domain, with remaining parts taken from reference TRBV5-6 and TRBJ1-1, reads DAGVTQSPTHLIKTRGQQVTLRCSPKSGHDTVSWYQQALGQGPQFIFQYYEEEERQRGNFPDRFSGHQFPNYSSELNVNALLLGDSALYLCASSSDYTEAFFGQGTRLTVV.

The chain joins TRBV19 to TRBJ2-1; D perhaps matches TRBD2 (5 bases). There are 14 residues in the CDR3. The V gene lost 0 bases and the J gene lost 7 bases, with 10 bases spanning the gap. CDR1 LNHDA and CDR2 SQIVND come from the germline V gene (reference sequence). The CDR3 DNA reads TGTGCCAGTAGTATAGAAACTAGGTGGAATGAGCAGTTCTTC. It is translated as CASSIETRWNEQFF.

There are a few counts of this clone. J is TRBJ2-7 and V is TRBV10-3, with D tentatively TRBD1 (5 bases). Germline CDR1 ENHRY, CDR2 SYGVKD. V shed 2 bases and J shed 4 bases, with 9 bases lying between them. The CDR3 length is 13 residues. The CDR3 region has the DNA TGTGCCATCAGTGAGGGACACCAATACGAGCAGTACTTC. It yields the protein CAISEGHQYEQYF.